Listed below are T cell receptor beta chains from one sample, sequenced in a study of blood T cell repertoires in COVID-19. The protocol was immunoSEQ multiplex PCR, while the TCRdb copy is restricted to in-frame clones and leaves out a portion. The sample lists 60,000 to 80,000 clones; 65% to 85% were seen once. Material for sequencing was PBMCs or T cells enriched from blood (not recorded which). These receptors came from a woman between 35 and 50 years old with acute COVID-19. Each CDR3 is given with its conserved first and last residue. D genes are given only for firm matches. Rows may omit the clone size; those that give it use once, few, many or a size class.

v_call	j_call	d_call	clone_size	cdr3_nt	cdr3_aa
TRBV11-2	TRBJ2-1	.	once	TGTGCCAGCAGCTCCTTGGGGGACTGGGCCAATGAGCAGTTCTTC	CASSSLGDWANEQFF
TRBV29-1	TRBJ1-2	.	.	TGCAGTTCACAGGGAACCCCTAACTATGGCTACACCTTC	CSSQGTPNYGYTF
TRBV3-1/TRBV3-2	TRBJ1-3	TRBD1	.	TGTGCCAGCAGCCACCCCAGGACAGGCTCTGGAAACACCATATATTTT	CASSHPRTGSGNTIYF
TRBV10-3	TRBJ2-3	TRBD1	.	TGTGCCATCAGAGTGGACAGGGAGGCAGATACGCAGTATTTT	CAIRVDREADTQYF
TRBV9	TRBJ2-5	.	.	TGTGCCAGCAGCGTAGGCGGAGGGCCAGAGACCCAGTACTTC	CASSVGGGPETQYF
TRBV12-3/TRBV12-4	TRBJ2-6	.	.	TGTGCCAGCAGACTAGTTGGGGCCAACGTCCTGACTTTC	CASRLVGANVLTF
TRBV7-9	TRBJ2-2	.	.	TGTGCCAGCAGACGTACCATCCAGGGTGTCGGGAACACCGGGGAGCTGTTTTTT	CASRRTIQGVGNTGELFF
TRBV3-1/TRBV3-2	TRBJ1-4	.	.	TGTGCCAGCAGCCAGATCACGGGGAAGGTTGAAAAACTGTTTTTT	CASSQITGKVEKLFF
TRBV28	TRBJ2-5	TRBD1	.	TGTGCCAGCACCCCGGACAGGGCCCCCGGGGACCAGTACTTC	CASTPDRAPGDQYF
TRBV2	TRBJ1-6	.	.	TGTGCCAGCAGTGGGGACAAGATGGATTCACCCCTCCACTTT	CASSGDKMDSPLHF
TRBV11-2	TRBJ1-6	.	.	TGTGCCAGCACCGATTTGGGGGGTTCACCCCTCCACTTT	CASTDLGGSPLHF
TRBV7-2	TRBJ1-3	TRBD1	once	TGTGCCAGCAGTTTGACAGGGCTCGGAAACACCATATATTTT	CASSLTGLGNTIYF
TRBV29-1	TRBJ2-4	.	.	TGCAGCGTTGAGGAGATCCCCAAAAACATTCAGTACTTC	CSVEEIPKNIQYF
TRBV7-2	TRBJ1-5	TRBD1	few	TGTGCCAGCAGCGTTCAACAGGGGGCAAGTCAGCCCCAGCATTTT	CASSVQQGASQPQHF
TRBV9	TRBJ2-3	TRBD1	once	TGTGCCAGCAGCTCCCGGGACAGGGGGCGAGATACGCAGTATTTT	CASSSRDRGRDTQYF
TRBV19	TRBJ1-2	.	.	TGTGCCAGTACCACAGGGAGCACGGGAAACTATGGCTACACCTTC	CASTTGSTGNYGYTF
TRBV6-4	TRBJ2-1	.	.	TGTGCCAGCAGTGACCATCCCTACAATGAGCAGTTCTTC	CASSDHPYNEQFF
TRBV7-7	TRBJ2-3	TRBD2	.	TGTGCTAGCAGCCCGGGAGGGCCGCCTGCCACAGATACGCAGTATTTT	CASSPGGPPATDTQYF
TRBV27	TRBJ2-7	.	few	TGTGCCAGCAGTTTAAGTGGCGGCGACGAGCAGTACTTC	CASSLSGGDEQYF
TRBV12-5	TRBJ2-2	.	.	TGTGCTAGTGGTTTGGGGCCGGGAGTCGGCGGGGAGCTGTTTTTT	CASGLGPGVGGELFF
TRBV5-6	TRBJ1-2	.	.	TGTGCCAGCAGTCCGCCAGGGCCTAACTATGGCTACACCTTC	CASSPPGPNYGYTF
TRBV5-1	TRBJ2-1	TRBD2	.	TGCGCCAGCAGCCCTACGCCTAGCGGGGGTTACAATGAGCAGTTCTTC	CASSPTPSGGYNEQFF